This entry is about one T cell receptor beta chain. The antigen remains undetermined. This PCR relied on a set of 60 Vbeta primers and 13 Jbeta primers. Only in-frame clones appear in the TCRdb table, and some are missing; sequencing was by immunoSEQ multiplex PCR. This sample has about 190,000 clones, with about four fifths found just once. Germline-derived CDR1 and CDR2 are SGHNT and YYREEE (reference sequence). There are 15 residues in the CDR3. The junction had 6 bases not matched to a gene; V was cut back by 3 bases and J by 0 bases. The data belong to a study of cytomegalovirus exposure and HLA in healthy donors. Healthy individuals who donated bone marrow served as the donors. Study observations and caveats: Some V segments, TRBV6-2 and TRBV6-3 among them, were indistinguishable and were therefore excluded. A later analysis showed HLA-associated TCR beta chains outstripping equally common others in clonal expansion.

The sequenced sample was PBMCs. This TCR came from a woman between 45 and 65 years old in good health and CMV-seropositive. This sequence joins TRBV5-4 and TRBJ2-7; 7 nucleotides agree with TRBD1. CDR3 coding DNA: TGTGCCAGCAGCTCGACAGGGTCGGGCTCCTACGAGCAGTACTTC. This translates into CASSSTGSGSYEQYF.